The rows below give T cell receptor beta chains drawn from one sample of a study of T cell responses to AZD1222 COVID-19 vaccine. Method: immunoSEQ multiplex PCR; TCRdb's copy keeps in-frame clones and lacks some. The sample has more than 95,000 clones; about 89% are singletons. This material consisted of peripheral blood, taken on day 0 of AZD1222 vaccination. Receptor source: an adult in good health. CDR3s include the opening cysteine and the closing phenylalanine or tryptophan. A D gene is named only where the DNA matches it firmly. Clone size appears in some rows only: once, few, many, or a class for an expanded clone.

clone size	V gene	J gene	D gene	CDR3 DNA	CDR3 protein
-	TRBV18	TRBJ2-7	TRBD1	TGTGCCAGCTCTTCCTTAGACAGGGGGCTCAATGAGCAGTACTTC	CASSSLDRGLNEQYF
-	TRBV4-2	TRBJ1-1	-	TGTGCCAGCAGCGGGGGCGGGGCGGAATACACTGAAGCTTTCTTT	CASSGGGAEYTEAFF
-	TRBV7-3	TRBJ1-1	-	TGTGCCAGCAGCCTAAATGGCGAGGGTAAGAACACTGAAGCTTTCTTT	CASSLNGEGKNTEAFF
-	TRBV19	TRBJ1-2	-	TGTGCCAGTACCTTGGAGGATCTGGGGGGCTATGGCTACACCTTC	CASTLEDLGGYGYTF
-	TRBV4-1	TRBJ1-1	-	TGCGCCAGCAGCCAGACTGTTGGGGGTCTCACTGAAGCTTTCTTT	CASSQTVGGLTEAFF
-	TRBV19	TRBJ2-1	-	TGTGCCAGTACCACGGACGGGTACAATGAGCAGTTCTTC	CASTTDGYNEQFF
once	TRBV7-9	TRBJ1-1	-	TGTGCCAGCAGCTCCCCATCCGCTGAAGCTTTCTTT	CASSSPSAEAFF
once	TRBV19	TRBJ1-2	TRBD1	TGTGCCAGTAGTGGATGGACAGGGGGCGGCTATGGCTACACCTTC	CASSGWTGGGYGYTF
-	TRBV5-1	TRBJ1-5	-	TGCGCCAGCAGCTTGGTTCGTAGCGGACAGCGACACAATCAGCCCCAGCATTTT	CASSLVRSGQRHNQPQHF
few	TRBV7-9	TRBJ2-7	-	TGTGCCAGCAGCCCCCAACAGGGCTCCCCTTACGAGCAGTACTTC	CASSPQQGSPYEQYF
-	TRBV11-2	TRBJ2-5	TRBD2	TGTGCCAGCAGCCCGACTAGCGGGGGGGCGGAGACCCAGTACTTC	CASSPTSGGAETQYF
-	TRBV4-1	TRBJ1-5	TRBD1	TGCGCCAGCAGCCACCCTACAGGGGGAAGGAATCAGCCCCAGCATTTT	CASSHPTGGRNQPQHF
-	TRBV29-1	TRBJ1-2	-	TGCAGCGTTGAAGATCGGGGAGGTCAGAACTATGGCTACACCTTC	CSVEDRGGQNYGYTF
-	TRBV5-4	TRBJ2-3	-	TGTGCCAGCACCTTGTCTCAGGGTGGGGGTCGTGGGACAGATACGCAGTATTTT	CASTLSQGGGRGTDTQYF
-	TRBV2	TRBJ2-1	TRBD1	TGTGCCAGCAGTGAGACAGGGGGCTCCTACAATGAGCAGTTCTTC	CASSETGGSYNEQFF
-	TRBV14	TRBJ1-4	-	TGTGCCAGCAGCCAATTCGGGGTTACTAATGAAAAACTGTTTTTT	CASSQFGVTNEKLFF
-	TRBV6-2/TRBV6-3	TRBJ2-1	TRBD1	TGTGCCAGCAGTTACGGCCCCGGACAGGGGAGCTCCTACAATGAGCAGTTCTTC	CASSYGPGQGSSYNEQFF
-	TRBV3-1/TRBV3-2	TRBJ1-2	-	TGTGCCAGCAGCCAAGGACTGTCATTAACAGGGAACTATGGCTACACCTTC	CASSQGLSLTGNYGYTF
-	TRBV10-3	TRBJ1-5	-	TGTGCCATCAGTGGAGACAATCAGCCCCAGCATTTT	CAISGDNQPQHF
-	TRBV9	TRBJ2-6	TRBD1	TGTGCCAGCAGCGTAGCATTTATCAGGGACAGAGTATCTGGGGCCAACGTCCTGACTTTC	CASSVAFIRDRVSGANVLTF
-	TRBV3-1/TRBV3-2	TRBJ2-2	-	TGTGCCAGCAGCCAAGAACGGCACTCCTTCACCGGGGAGCTGTTTTTT	CASSQERHSFTGELFF
-	TRBV19	TRBJ1-2	-	TGTGCCAGTAACATCGGACCGGGACTCTATGGCTACACCTTC	CASNIGPGLYGYTF
once	TRBV3-1/TRBV3-2	TRBJ1-4	-	TGTGCCAGCAGTCAAGCAAAGGACGGGAATGAAAAACTGTTTTTT	CASSQAKDGNEKLFF
-	TRBV6-5	TRBJ2-5	TRBD1	TGTGCCAGGCATCCCGAACAGGGGGAGACCCAGTACTTC	CARHPEQGETQYF
-	TRBV27	TRBJ2-6	-	TGTGCCAGCAGCTCCCCGGGACACCACTCTGGGGCCAACGTCCTGACTTTC	CASSSPGHHSGANVLTF
-	TRBV7-9	TRBJ1-3	TRBD1	TGTGCCAGCAGCCGGACAGGGAGCTCTGGAAACACCATATATTTT	CASSRTGSSGNTIYF
-	TRBV7-2	TRBJ2-3	-	TGTGCCAGCAGCTTAGCGCTAGTGGGGGGATTCAGGGATACGCAGTATTTT	CASSLALVGGFRDTQYF
-	TRBV7-2	TRBJ2-4	-	TGTGCCAGCAGCTACGACAGCTATGGGGCCAAAAACATTCAGTACTTC	CASSYDSYGAKNIQYF
once	TRBV5-1	TRBJ2-7	TRBD1	TGCGCCAGCAGAGTAACAGGGGGGACATACGAGCAGTACTTC	CASRVTGGTYEQYF
-	TRBV5-3	TRBJ2-7	TRBD1	TGTGCCAGAAGCGGCGACAGGGGGTACTCCTACGAGCAGTACTTC	CARSGDRGYSYEQYF
-	TRBV7-6	TRBJ2-3	TRBD2	TGTGCCAGCAGCTTACAGGGAGGGAGGACAGATACGCAGTATTTT	CASSLQGGRTDTQYF
-	TRBV5-1	TRBJ2-2	-	TGCGCCAGCAGCAAACTAGTGGGGGACACCGGGGAGCTGTTTTTT	CASSKLVGDTGELFF
once	TRBV11-2	TRBJ1-2	-	TGTGCCAGCAGCTTTGGGATGGCAACCTATGGCTACACCTTC	CASSFGMATYGYTF
-	TRBV11-2	TRBJ2-1	-	TGTGCCAGCAGCTTACTATTAGTTGCCAATGAGCAGTTCTTC	CASSLLLVANEQFF
-	TRBV7-6	TRBJ2-5	-	TGTGCCAGCAGCTTAGAGGCGGGGAGTCAAGAGACCCAGTACTTC	CASSLEAGSQETQYF
-	TRBV27	TRBJ1-5	-	TGTGCCAGCAGTGCTTCTTCTTATAGCAATCAGCCCCAGCATTTT	CASSASSYSNQPQHF
-	TRBV18	TRBJ2-1	TRBD2	TGTGCCAGCTCACCCGGATGGACTAGCGGCAACAATGAGCAGTTCTTC	CASSPGWTSGNNEQFF
-	TRBV3-1/TRBV3-2	TRBJ1-1	-	TGTGCCAGCACGATTGGGGGCTACACTGAAGCTTTCTTT	CASTIGGYTEAFF
-	TRBV3-1/TRBV3-2	TRBJ2-1	-	TGTGCCAGCAGCCAAGGAGTGGGGGTGAACTACAATGAGCAGTTCTTC	CASSQGVGVNYNEQFF
-	TRBV11-3	TRBJ2-3	TRBD2	TGTGCCAGCAGCCCTTCAGGACTAGCGGGGAATACGCAGTATTTT	CASSPSGLAGNTQYF